This T cell receptor beta chain emerged from a study of blood T cell repertoires in COVID-19. Background on the study: T cells, B-cell-depleted T cells, or PBMCs provided the cDNA or gDNA that served as material.

Participants, about 18 to 100 years old, spanned under 25 US areas. Cohort allocation depended upon clinical history that participants reported. Per the authors' pipeline: Reference gene primers were amplified, and this amplification served to estimate nucleated cell counts. The protocol was immunoSEQ multiplex PCR, while the TCRdb copy is restricted to in-frame clones and leaves out a portion. V, J and clone size were drawn from that table, and D and trimming were deduced from the DNA. This table holds a few hundred thousand clones, 87% found once. The V end lost 4 bases, the J end lost 3 bases, and 12 bases lay between the germline ends. Germline V gene sequence: CDR1 SQVTM, CDR2 ANQGSEA. The length of the CDR3 is 13 residues.

The specimen sequenced was PBMCs or T cells enriched from blood (not recorded which). The receptor's source is a man between 18 and 29 years old with acute COVID-19. The V call is TRBV29-1, the J call TRBJ1-2; perhaps TRBD1 as D (6 bases). CDR3 residues: CSVATGGDYGYTF. The CDR3 DNA is TGCAGCGTTGCAACGGGGGGCGACTATGGCTACACCTTC.